Judged by abundance, the clone carrying this TCR beta chain is medium-sized. The CDR3 totals 15 residues. Germline V gives CDR1 SEHNR, CDR2 FQNEAQ (reference sequence). V shed 5 bases, J shed 5 bases, and the junction held 11 bases outside the gene matches. The sample originates from a study of neurological immune-mediated disorders. CD4+ or CD8+ T cells at a count of some 900,000 served as input for the sorted libraries. TCRdb independently ran MiXCR on the 5' RACE reads; one entry per CDR3 protein. Of about 10,000 distinct CDR3 sequences listed, approximately 21% are singletons. The gene calls are TRBV7-9 and TRBJ1-2; TRBD1 matches at 7 bases. Sample: CD8+ T cells from blood. This receptor was identified in a woman aged 55-70 years with HTLV-1-associated myelopathy (HAM/TSP). In DNA, the CDR3 is TGTGCCAGCAGCGGAAAGGGACAGAGGTTTTATGGCTACACCTTC. This encodes CASSGKGQRFYGYTF.